This TCR beta chain was sequenced during a study of CD8 T cells in ankylosing spondylitis. Study-level findings and limits: In reactive arthritis synovial fluid and blood, some motif variants had been reported before. Seemingly characteristic of ankylosing spondylitis blood was a TCR beta motif consisting of about 8 highly homologous variants.

Construction of TCR beta libraries was performed using quantitative 5'-RACE with molecular barcodes. One entry per CDR3 protein results from TCRdb running MiXCR on the 5' RACE reads. Of nearly 350,000 distinct CDR3 sequences listed, about 15% are singletons. This clonotype showed up just a few times. Its antigen remains unidentified. Trimming stripped 0 bases from V and 0 bases from J, with 10 bases between. The CDR3 has 16 residues. Germline CDR1 SGDLS, CDR2 YYNGEE. The clonotype originates from a male donor with ankylosing spondylitis or in good health (not recorded which). The genes are TRBV9 and TRBJ1-3; D uncertain. The specimen sequenced was blood, either unsorted or a sorted T cell fraction (not recorded which). The CDR3 DNA follows: TGTGCCAGCAGCGTAGCGGCAGGCTTCTCTGGAAACACCATATATTTT. Translating it yields CASSVAAGFSGNTIYF. The variable domain in full, with the rest retrieved from reference TRBV9 and TRBJ1-3, is DSGVTQTPKHLITATGQRVTLRCSPRSGDLSVYWYQQSLDQGLQFLIQYYNGEERAKGNILERFSAQQFPDLHSELNLSSLELGDSALYFCASSVAAGFSGNTIYFGEGSWLTVV.